What follows are 30 T cell receptor beta chains derived from one specimen sequenced in a study of T-cell reconstitution after alpha-beta-depleted transplantation in children. A TCRbeta library incorporating unique molecular identifiers was prepared. One entry per CDR3 protein, called by TCRdb with MiXCR from the PCR reads. Among roughly 590,000 distinct CDR3 sequences listed, approximately 16% were seen once. This specimen was PBMCs from the stem cell graft donor, taken from the stem cell graft. All receptors derive from a human donor who donated a stem cell graft to a child with acute myeloid leukemia.

J is TRBJ2-5 and V is TRBV29-1; D may correspond to TRBD1 or TRBD2 (5 bases each). There are 16 residues in the CDR3. Germline loops: CDR1 SQVTM, CDR2 ANQGSEA. V lost 4 bases to trimming and J lost 1 base, with 19 bases between them. The CDR3: CSVGDSTWGFQETQYF. CDR3 DNA: TGCAGCGTTGGAGATTCTACCTGGGGGTTCCAAGAGACCCAGTACTTC.

The CDR3 DNA reads TGTGCTAGTGGTTTGGAGCTAATGAACACTGAAGCTTTCTTT. Its protein is CASGLELMNTEAFF. The V call is TRBV12-5, the J call TRBJ1-1; D remains unclear. The length of the CDR3 is 14 residues. Germline V gene lookup returns CDR1 LGHNT and CDR2 FRNRAP. V shed 1 base and J shed 0 bases, with 6 bases lying between them.

This clonotype was seen many times. V and J are TRBV6-5 and TRBJ2-4; no definite D call. The CDR3 runs to 16 residues. V lost 0 bases to trimming and J lost 0 bases, with 9 bases between them. The V gene's germline CDR1 is MNHEY and CDR2 SVGAGI. The CDR3 DNA is TGTGCCAGCAGTTACTCGAATGTGGTAGCCAAAAACATTCAGTACTTC. It translates to CASSYSNVVAKNIQYF.

This clonotype was picked up many times. This chain connects TRBV20-1 to TRBJ2-5, with 10 bases matching TRBD2. Unmatched junction bases numbered 8, after V lost 0 bases and J lost 4 bases. This CDR3 contains 16 residues. Germline loops: CDR1 DFQATT, CDR2 SNEGSKA (reference sequence). The CDR3 DNA reads as TGCAGTGCTAGAGATTCCAGCGGGGGGGCCATAGAGACCCAGTACTTC. It translates to CSARDSSGGAIETQYF.

The genes are TRBV7-2 and TRBJ1-5; D unclear. Trimming shortened V by 5 bases and J by 0 bases, and 8 bases separated the two germline ends. CDR1 and CDR2 from the germline V gene are SGHTA and FQGNSA. This CDR3 spans 14 amino acids. CDR3 nucleotides: TGTGCCAGCAGCCTTGCGTATAGCAATCAGCCCCAGCATTTT. This encodes CASSLAYSNQPQHF.

The CDR3 nucleotides are TGTGCCAGCAGCTCCGGTGGGGCAAGGGCTGTTCGGCCCCAGCATTTT. This encodes CASSSGGARAVRPQHF. The chain employs TRBV7-2 and TRBJ1-5, with D perhaps TRBD1 (5 bases). The length of the CDR3 is 16 residues. Germline lookup yields CDR1 SGHTA and CDR2 FQGNSA. Trimming cost V 4 bases and J 9 bases, with 22 bases left between them.

This chain links TRBV6-5 with TRBJ2-7, with TRBD2 matching over 8 bases. The CDR3 spans 14 residues. Germline CDR1 and CDR2: MNHEY and SVGAGI. J lost 3 bases, V lost 2 bases, and 3 bases had no gene match. The CDR3 DNA follows: TGTGCCAGCAGTTACGGGACTAGTCTCTACGAGCAGTACGTC. Translating gives CASSYGTSLYEQYV.

This clonotype was observed once. The chain carries TRBV20-1 and TRBJ1-4, with a possible D match to TRBD1 (5 bases). Germline loops: CDR1 DFQATT, CDR2 SNEGSKA (reference sequence). The CDR3 contains 15 residues. V was pared by 7 bases and J by 8 bases, with 23 bases between. As DNA, the CDR3 is TGCAGTGTCCCGAAGGGCCGGGGCTTCGGGGAAAAACTGTTTTTT. This encodes CSVPKGRGFGEKLFF.

V is TRBV21-1 and J is TRBJ1-6; TRBD1, the D gene given by the table, was not confirmed from the DNA. TRBV21-1 is designated a pseudogene. CDR3 size: 13 residues. CDR3 nucleotides: TGTGCCTCCCTGGGGGAAGGAAATTCACCCCTCCACTTT. It translates to CASLGEGNSPLHF.

V is TRBV25-1 and J is TRBJ1-5, with D unclear. Deletions cut 3 bases from V and 2 bases from J, with 8 bases between. Germline V gene lookup returns CDR1 MGHDK and CDR2 SYGVNS. The CDR3 runs 14 residues. CDR3 DNA: TGTGCCAGCAGTGAGGGCGCAGGCAATCAGCCCCAGCATTTT. This sequence encodes CASSEGAGNQPQHF.

This clonotype occurred many times. The V and J genes are TRBV20-1 and TRBJ2-3, with D perhaps being TRBD1 or TRBD2 (5 bases each). CDR1 is DFQATT and CDR2 is SNEGSKA in the germline V gene (reference sequence). Trimming cost V 5 bases and J 6 bases, with 18 bases left between them. CDR3 length: 14 residues. The CDR3 loop is CSAEHNQGEDTQYF. CDR3 bases: TGCAGTGCTGAGCACAACCAAGGGGAGGATACGCAGTATTTT.

This clonotype turned up a few times. The chain joins TRBV24-1 to TRBJ2-1; no reliable D call. V lost 1 base and J lost 5, with 8 bases in between. There are 14 residues in the CDR3. Germline V gene data show CDR1 as KGHDR and CDR2 as SFDVKD. For the CDR3, the DNA is TGTGCCACCAGTGATTTCGGGTGGGACAATGAGCAGTTCTTC. Translated, it gives CATSDFGWDNEQFF.

This clonotype was seen only a few times. CDR3 loop: CAISPSGGAYEQYF. The CDR3, as DNA: TGTGCCATCAGTCCTAGCGGGGGGGCTTACGAGCAGTACTTC. V gene TRBV10-3 combines with J gene TRBJ2-7; 12 bases align to TRBD2. J was trimmed by 4 bases and V by 5 bases; bases with no gene match: 3. Germline V CDR1 and CDR2: ENHRY, SYGVKD. The CDR3 runs to 14 residues.

Many counts were recorded for this clonotype. The CDR3 is CSARGASAPDTQYF. CDR3 nucleotides: TGCAGTGCTAGAGGTGCTAGCGCCCCAGATACGCAGTATTTT. This sequence joins TRBV20-1 and TRBJ2-3; maybe TRBD2 (6 bases). This CDR3 contains 14 residues. In germline, CDR1 is DFQATT, CDR2 SNEGSKA (reference sequence). Trimming shortened V by 1 base and J by 4 bases, and 12 bases separated the two germline ends.

This clonotype showed up many times. The chain is built from TRBV15 and TRBJ2-7; no clear D gene. CDR1 is LNHNV, CDR2 YYDKDF, per germline (reference sequence). This CDR3 has 16 residues. With 5 bases removed from V and 1 base from J, the gap between germline ends came to 18 bases. The CDR3: CATSARLTLTSYEQYF. The DNA of the CDR3 is TGTGCCACCAGCGCGAGACTGACCCTAACTTCCTACGAGCAGTACTTC.

This clonotype was observed a handful of times. This chain connects TRBV6-1 to TRBJ2-7; possibly TRBD2 for D (5 bases). Germline loops: CDR1 MNHNS, CDR2 SASEGT. V was clipped by 7 bases and J by 5 bases, with 21 bases between them. The CDR3 is made up of 15 amino acids. The CDR3 here is CASMHEPWGAHEQYF. CDR3 nucleotide sequence: TGTGCCAGCATGCACGAGCCCTGGGGAGCCCACGAGCAGTACTTC.

Ten or more counts support this clonotype. The CDR3 bases are TGCAGTGCTCCCCGCGGGATCACAGATACGCAGTATTTT. Amino acid sequence: CSAPRGITDTQYF. The V gene is TRBV20-1, the J gene TRBJ2-3; maybe TRBD2 (6 bases). Germline V CDR1 and CDR2: DFQATT, SNEGSKA (reference sequence). CDR3 size: 13 residues. Trimming left V 5 bases short and J 2 bases short, with 11 bases between.

This clonotype was detected ten times or more. The J gene is TRBJ2-7, the V gene TRBV29-1; D uncertain. Germline V gene sequence: CDR1 SQVTM, CDR2 ANQGSEA. V was shortened by 8 bases and J by 2 bases, with 13 bases between the two germline ends. The CDR3 is made up of 12 amino acids. CDR3 loop: CSSIPGPYEQYV. The CDR3 DNA reads TGCAGCTCTATCCCGGGCCCCTACGAGCAGTACGTC.

There are many counts of this clonotype. The chain links TRBV15 to TRBJ2-1, with D unresolved. The CDR3 has 15 residues. The germline CDR1 and CDR2 sequences are LNHNV and YYDKDF (reference sequence). V dropped 0 bases and J dropped 6 bases, with 12 bases sitting between them. This chain's CDR3 is CATSREGSPLNEQFF. The CDR3 nucleotides read TGTGCCACCAGCAGAGAGGGCAGCCCGCTCAATGAGCAGTTCTTC.

Points on this clonotype: A much larger clone lies one base from this, so it may be a read error. The chain is built from TRBV20-1 and TRBJ2-5; 8 bases map to TRBD2. The CDR3 sequence is 13 residues long. CDR1 DFQATT and CDR2 SNEGSKA come from the germline V gene (reference sequence). The CDR3 sequence: CCAQRGLWETQYF. Here the CDR3 DNA reads TGCTGTGCTCAGCGGGGGTTGTGGGAGACCCAGTACTTC.

This clonotype has more than one count but fewer than ten. The chain carries TRBV5-1 and TRBJ2-5; 9 positions match TRBD2. CDR1 is SGHRS, CDR2 YFSETQ, per germline. Germline trimming cut 6 bases from V and 5 bases from J; bases unmatched to any gene: 14. This CDR3 contains 16 residues. In DNA form, the CDR3 reads TGCGCCAGCAAAGAAGGCAGCGGGGGGCCGATGGAGACCCAGTACTTC. This encodes CASKEGSGGPMETQYF.

This clonotype was counted many times. The V and J genes are TRBV12-3 or TRBV12-4 and TRBJ1-1, with 8 bases matching TRBD1. V shed 8 bases, J shed 5 bases, and the junction held 4 bases outside the gene matches. CDR3 length: 12 residues. The CDR3 loop is CASDRGRTEAFF. The CDR3 DNA is TGTGCCAGCGACAGGGGCAGGACTGAAGCTTTCTTT.

This clonotype was picked up many times. The genes are TRBV2 and TRBJ2-2, with D possibly TRBD1 on 5 matching bases. Germline assignment: CDR1 SNHLY and CDR2 FYNNEI. V was pared by 2 bases and J by 0 bases, with 7 bases between. The CDR3 is made up of 15 amino acids. CDR3 in DNA: TGTGCCAGCAGTGAACGGACAACGAACACCGGGGAGCTGTTTTTT. Translation gives CASSERTTNTGELFF.

This clonotype came up a few times. J is TRBJ1-5 and V is TRBV12-3 or TRBV12-4; D possibly corresponds to TRBD1 (5 bases). This CDR3 is 16 amino acids long. The germline V and J ends were trimmed by 6 bases and 4 bases, with 19 bases remaining between them. In DNA, the CDR3 is TGTGCCAGCAGCCCAGAAGGGGTGACGGGTAATCAGCCCCAGCATTTT. Translating gives CASSPEGVTGNQPQHF.

About this clonotype: This may be a read error: a much more frequent sequence differs by one nucleotide. The V call is TRBV6-6, the J call TRBJ2-7, with a weak D call TRBD1 (5 bases). The CDR3 contains 13 residues. The germline V gene encodes CDR1 MNHNY and CDR2 SVGAGI (reference sequence). Trimming cost V 7 bases and J 0 bases, with 10 bases left between them. The CDR3 sequence is CASKQDLSYEQYF. In nucleotides, the CDR3 is TGTGCCAGCAAACAGGATCTCTCCTACGAGCAGTACTTC.

In its sample, this clonotype was seen a few times. The gene calls are TRBV7-2 and TRBJ1-5; 7 bases match TRBD1. CDR3 length equals 16 residues. V trimming: 2 bases; J trimming: 0 bases; junction bases outside the gene matches: 4. The V gene's germline CDR1 is SGHTA and CDR2 FQGNSA. In DNA, the CDR3 is TGTGCCAGCAGCTTACAGGGGGGAATTAGCAATCAGCCCCAGCATTTT. It translates to CASSLQGGISNQPQHF.

This CDR3 reads CASSLVGDRPGANVLTF. The CDR3 bases are TGTGCCAGCAGCTTAGTAGGGGACAGGCCTGGGGCCAACGTCCTGACTTTC. This rearrangement joins TRBV7-9 to TRBJ2-6, with 8 nucleotides matching TRBD1. The CDR3 totals 17 residues. V lost 1 base to trimming and J lost 2 bases; unmatched junction nucleotides: 4. The germline CDR1 and CDR2 sequences are SEHNR and FQNEAQ (reference sequence). Using reference TRBV7-9 and TRBJ2-6 for the parts outside the CDR3, the full variable domain is DTGVSQNPRHKITKRGQNVTFRCDPISEHNRLYWYRQTLGQGPEFLTYFQNEAQLEKSRLLSDRFSAERPKGSFSTLEIQRTEQGDSAMYLCASSLVGDRPGANVLTFGAGSRLTVL.

Many counts were recorded for this clonotype. The chain couples TRBV10-2 to TRBJ2-1; the match to TRBD2 covers 7 bases. J was trimmed by 0 bases and V by 6 bases; bases with no gene match: 5. The CDR3 contains 15 residues. From germline, CDR1 is WSHSY and CDR2 SAAADI. CDR3 sequence: CASREAGSSYNEQFF. CDR3 nucleotides: TGCGCCAGCAGGGAAGCGGGGAGCTCCTACAATGAGCAGTTCTTC.

This clonotype was counted at least ten times. Germline is not matched at one junction end, which may reflect a read error. This rearrangement joins TRBV20-1 to TRBJ1-1, with D possibly matching TRBD1 (6 bases). The CDR3 totals 15 residues. Germline V gives CDR1 DFQATT, CDR2 SNEGSKA (reference sequence). CDR3 sequence: CSASPAGVLNTEAFF. CDR3 in DNA: TGCAGTGCTAGTCCCGCAGGGGTGCTGAACACTGAGGCTTTCTTT.

This clonotype appeared a few times. The rearrangement links TRBV11-2 to TRBJ2-3; TRBD2 aligns across 10 bases. Germline V gives CDR1 SGHAT, CDR2 FQNNGV. The J segment lost 2 bases and the V segment lost 5 bases, leaving 13 bases of the junction unmatched. The CDR3 runs 18 residues. The CDR3: CASSLQIGAGGLTDTQYF. CDR3 DNA: TGTGCCAGCAGCCTACAAATCGGAGCGGGGGGGCTCACAGATACGCAGTATTTT. Full variable domain (remainder filled in from reference TRBV11-2 and TRBJ2-3): EAGVAQSPRYKIIEKRQSVAFWCNPISGHATLYWYQQILGQGPKLLIQFQNNGVVDDSQLPKDRFSAERLKGVDSTLKIQPAKLEDSAVYLCASSLQIGAGGLTDTQYFGPGTRLTVL.